This is a list of T cell receptor beta chains from one sample in a study of T-cell reconstitution after alpha-beta-depleted transplantation in children. TCRdb called the PCR reads again in MiXCR, with one record for every CDR3 protein. Of more than 300,000 distinct CDR3 sequences detected, 16% appear once; the ten largest clones hold roughly 40%. The material sequenced was PBMCs, mostly from graft donor cells, taken 360 days after TCRalphabeta/CD19-depleted stem cell transplant. The source is a male patient aged 2 to 9 who had a stem cell transplant for acute lymphoblastic leukemia, so the T cells may come from the graft donor. CDR3s include the opening cysteine and the closing phenylalanine or tryptophan. Each record gives: V gene, CDR3 length, clone size, J gene, D gene, CDR3 protein. D genes are given only for firm matches. Size is stated for part of the rows, as once, few or many counts, or as a class when the clone is expanded.

V gene: TRBV7-2; CDR3 length: 15; clone size: few; J gene: TRBJ1-5; D gene: .; CDR3 protein: CASSQSWGSNQPQHF
V gene: TRBV10-3; CDR3 length: 15; clone size: .; J gene: TRBJ2-1; D gene: TRBD1; CDR3 protein: CAISDPPRGYNEQFF
V gene: TRBV12-3/TRBV12-4; CDR3 length: 16; clone size: .; J gene: TRBJ2-6; D gene: .; CDR3 protein: CASGITGLSGANVLTF
V gene: TRBV3-1; CDR3 length: 14; clone size: .; J gene: TRBJ2-7; D gene: TRBD2; CDR3 protein: CASSQASGSGEQYF
V gene: TRBV28; CDR3 length: 14; clone size: many; J gene: TRBJ1-1; D gene: TRBD1; CDR3 protein: CASSPGTGGVEAFF
V gene: TRBV27; CDR3 length: 13; clone size: few; J gene: TRBJ1-5; D gene: .; CDR3 protein: CASSLSQNQPQHF
V gene: TRBV5-1; CDR3 length: 14; clone size: .; J gene: TRBJ1-4; D gene: .; CDR3 protein: CASSLSGTNEKLFF
V gene: TRBV5-1; CDR3 length: 16; clone size: few; J gene: TRBJ2-6; D gene: TRBD2; CDR3 protein: CASTGGGLAGANVLTF
V gene: TRBV7-6; CDR3 length: 20; clone size: .; J gene: TRBJ2-1; D gene: TRBD2; CDR3 protein: CASSLIKGLAEREGTFEQFF
V gene: TRBV7-2; CDR3 length: 13; clone size: .; J gene: TRBJ2-7; D gene: .; CDR3 protein: CASSSVGSYEQYF
V gene: TRBV28; CDR3 length: 20; clone size: .; J gene: TRBJ2-1; D gene: TRBD2; CDR3 protein: CASSFREGLAGVGRYNEQFF
V gene: TRBV10-2; CDR3 length: 16; clone size: few; J gene: TRBJ2-1; D gene: TRBD2; CDR3 protein: CASSDPPGLAANEQFF
V gene: TRBV10-3; CDR3 length: 15; clone size: few; J gene: TRBJ2-2; D gene: TRBD1; CDR3 protein: CAISEPTGGTGELFF
V gene: TRBV9; CDR3 length: 13; clone size: many; J gene: TRBJ2-7; D gene: .; CDR3 protein: CASSVDPSYEQYF
V gene: TRBV6-1; CDR3 length: 14; clone size: many; J gene: TRBJ2-4; D gene: .; CDR3 protein: CASRSGIAKNIQYF
V gene: TRBV5-1; CDR3 length: 18; clone size: .; J gene: TRBJ2-4; D gene: TRBD1; CDR3 protein: CASSLRPPGQGSKNIQYF
V gene: TRBV5-1; CDR3 length: 13; clone size: .; J gene: TRBJ2-7; D gene: .; CDR3 protein: CASSLAAAREQYF
V gene: TRBV4-3; CDR3 length: 15; clone size: .; J gene: TRBJ2-1; D gene: .; CDR3 protein: CASSQVSTTYNEQFF
V gene: TRBV29-1; CDR3 length: 11; clone size: .; J gene: TRBJ2-5; D gene: .; CDR3 protein: CSVDFQETQYF
V gene: TRBV9; CDR3 length: 14; clone size: few; J gene: TRBJ2-1; D gene: TRBD2; CDR3 protein: CASSVVGGDNEQFF
V gene: TRBV12-3/TRBV12-4; CDR3 length: 14; clone size: many; J gene: TRBJ2-1; D gene: .; CDR3 protein: CASSPGSSYNEQFF
V gene: TRBV4-3; CDR3 length: 13; clone size: .; J gene: TRBJ2-1; D gene: .; CDR3 protein: CASSQGGTDEQFF
V gene: TRBV9; CDR3 length: 12; clone size: few; J gene: TRBJ2-1; D gene: TRBD2; CDR3 protein: CASSSASGIEFF
V gene: TRBV20-1; CDR3 length: 11; clone size: many; J gene: TRBJ2-5; D gene: .; CDR3 protein: CSADRQETQYF
V gene: TRBV28; CDR3 length: 19; clone size: .; J gene: TRBJ2-1; D gene: .; CDR3 protein: CASSLPSGTVPRSYNEQFF
V gene: TRBV3-1; CDR3 length: 16; clone size: .; J gene: TRBJ2-3; D gene: .; CDR3 protein: CASSTIERMNTDTQYF
V gene: TRBV29-1; CDR3 length: 14; clone size: many; J gene: TRBJ1-1; D gene: .; CDR3 protein: CSVPHTDQAHEAFF
V gene: TRBV7-9; CDR3 length: 15; clone size: .; J gene: TRBJ2-3; D gene: TRBD1; CDR3 protein: CASSLKGAGTDTQYF
V gene: TRBV7-9; CDR3 length: 16; clone size: many; J gene: TRBJ2-2; D gene: TRBD2; CDR3 protein: CASSLLAGGRVGELFF
V gene: TRBV5-1; CDR3 length: 16; clone size: .; J gene: TRBJ2-1; D gene: TRBD2; CDR3 protein: CASSLGGPSGMGEQFF
V gene: TRBV5-4; CDR3 length: 13; clone size: many; J gene: TRBJ2-3; D gene: .; CDR3 protein: CASAHLRTDTQYF
V gene: TRBV6-2/TRBV6-3; CDR3 length: 14; clone size: .; J gene: TRBJ2-5; D gene: .; CDR3 protein: CASSYSRDQETQYF
V gene: TRBV11-2; CDR3 length: 13; clone size: many; J gene: TRBJ2-3; D gene: .; CDR3 protein: CASSFLTFDTQYF
V gene: TRBV30; CDR3 length: 12; clone size: .; J gene: TRBJ2-7; D gene: .; CDR3 protein: CAWSASHYEQYF
V gene: TRBV27; CDR3 length: 18; clone size: .; J gene: TRBJ2-1; D gene: TRBD2; CDR3 protein: CASSLLVPAGVSPNEQFF
V gene: TRBV20-1; CDR3 length: 16; clone size: few; J gene: TRBJ2-7; D gene: .; CDR3 protein: CSARDHGSGFAYEQYF
V gene: TRBV28; CDR3 length: 15; clone size: few; J gene: TRBJ2-3; D gene: .; CDR3 protein: CASSGGQLLIDTQYF
V gene: TRBV11-2; CDR3 length: 16; clone size: .; J gene: TRBJ2-2; D gene: TRBD1; CDR3 protein: CASSSGGTGNTGELFF
V gene: TRBV10-3; CDR3 length: 12; clone size: .; J gene: TRBJ2-1; D gene: .; CDR3 protein: CAISELRVEQFF
V gene: TRBV7-6; CDR3 length: 14; clone size: .; J gene: TRBJ1-1; D gene: .; CDR3 protein: CASSLASTGTEAFF
V gene: TRBV10-3; CDR3 length: 17; clone size: .; J gene: TRBJ1-1; D gene: TRBD1; CDR3 protein: CAISESDRGLRGTEAFF
V gene: TRBV28; CDR3 length: 14; clone size: few; J gene: TRBJ1-1; D gene: .; CDR3 protein: CASSLGNPNTEAFF
V gene: TRBV29-1; CDR3 length: 12; clone size: few; J gene: TRBJ2-7; D gene: .; CDR3 protein: CSVDLGDYEQYF
V gene: TRBV6-2/TRBV6-3; CDR3 length: 15; clone size: few; J gene: TRBJ2-3; D gene: .; CDR3 protein: CASSYGGARTDTQYF
V gene: TRBV7-2; CDR3 length: 14; clone size: .; J gene: TRBJ1-2; D gene: .; CDR3 protein: CASSLLGRSYGYTF
V gene: TRBV30; CDR3 length: 12; clone size: .; J gene: TRBJ2-7; D gene: .; CDR3 protein: CAWDSSSYEQYF
V gene: TRBV12-3/TRBV12-4; CDR3 length: 11; clone size: many; J gene: TRBJ2-7; D gene: TRBD2; CDR3 protein: CASSLVGREDF
V gene: TRBV20-1; CDR3 length: 14; clone size: many; J gene: TRBJ2-7; D gene: TRBD2; CDR3 protein: CSAAGLAYFNEQYF
V gene: TRBV12-3/TRBV12-4; CDR3 length: 10; clone size: .; J gene: TRBJ1-1; D gene: .; CDR3 protein: CASSFGLAFF
V gene: TRBV12-3/TRBV12-4; CDR3 length: 13; clone size: .; J gene: TRBJ2-3; D gene: TRBD2; CDR3 protein: CASSSRDYDTQYF
V gene: TRBV6-4; CDR3 length: 12; clone size: .; J gene: TRBJ1-1; D gene: .; CDR3 protein: CASSDLAGRAFF